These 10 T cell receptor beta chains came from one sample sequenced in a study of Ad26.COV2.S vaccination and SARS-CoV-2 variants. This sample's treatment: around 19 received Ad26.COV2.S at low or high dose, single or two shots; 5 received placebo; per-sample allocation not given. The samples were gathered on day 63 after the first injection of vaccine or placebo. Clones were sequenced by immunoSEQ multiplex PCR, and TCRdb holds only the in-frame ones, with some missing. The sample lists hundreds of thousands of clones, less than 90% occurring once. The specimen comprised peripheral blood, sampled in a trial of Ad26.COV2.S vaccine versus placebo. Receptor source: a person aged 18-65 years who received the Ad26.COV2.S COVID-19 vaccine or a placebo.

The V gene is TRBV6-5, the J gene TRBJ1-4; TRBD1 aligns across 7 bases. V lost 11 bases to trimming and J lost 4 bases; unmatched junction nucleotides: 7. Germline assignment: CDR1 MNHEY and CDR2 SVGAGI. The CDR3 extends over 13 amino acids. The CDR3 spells CAGSGTDNEKLFF. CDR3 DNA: TGTGCCGGATCCGGGACAGATAATGAAAAACTGTTTTTT.

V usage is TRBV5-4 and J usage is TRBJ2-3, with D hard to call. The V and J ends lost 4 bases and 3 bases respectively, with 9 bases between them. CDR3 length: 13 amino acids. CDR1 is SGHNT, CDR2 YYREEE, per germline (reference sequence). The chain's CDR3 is CASSGSGTDTQYF. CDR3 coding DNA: TGTGCCAGCAGCGGCTCTGGGACAGATACGCAGTATTTT.

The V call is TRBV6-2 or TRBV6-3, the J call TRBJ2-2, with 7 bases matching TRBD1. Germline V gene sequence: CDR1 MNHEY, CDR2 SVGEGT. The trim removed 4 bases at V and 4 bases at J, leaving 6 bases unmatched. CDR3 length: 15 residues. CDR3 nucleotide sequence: TGTGCCAGCAGTTTGACAGGGTTTGGCACCGGGGAGCTGTTTTTT. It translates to CASSLTGFGTGELFF.

In nucleotides, the CDR3 is TGTGCCAGCAGCGGTGGACTAGCGGGAGGTACATGGTACAATGAGCAGTTCTTC. It specifies CASSGGLAGGTWYNEQFF. The V and J genes are TRBV7-2 and TRBJ2-1, with TRBD2 matching over 14 bases. Germline V gene sequence: CDR1 SGHTA, CDR2 FQGNSA. After removal of 5 bases from V and 4 bases from J, the junction contained 10 bases not matched to a gene. There are 18 residues in the CDR3.

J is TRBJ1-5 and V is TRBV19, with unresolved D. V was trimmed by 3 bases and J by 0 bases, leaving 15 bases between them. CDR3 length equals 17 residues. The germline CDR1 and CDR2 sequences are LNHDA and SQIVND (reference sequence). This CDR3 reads CASSMAPGGYSNQPQHF. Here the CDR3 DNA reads TGTGCCAGTAGTATGGCCCCTGGCGGCTATAGCAATCAGCCCCAGCATTTT.

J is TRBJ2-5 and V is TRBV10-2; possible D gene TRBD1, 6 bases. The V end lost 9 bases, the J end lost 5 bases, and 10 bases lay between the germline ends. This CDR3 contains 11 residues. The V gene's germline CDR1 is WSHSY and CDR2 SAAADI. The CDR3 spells CARRGLETQYF. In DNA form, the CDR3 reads TGCGCCAGGAGGGGGTTGGAGACCCAGTACTTC.

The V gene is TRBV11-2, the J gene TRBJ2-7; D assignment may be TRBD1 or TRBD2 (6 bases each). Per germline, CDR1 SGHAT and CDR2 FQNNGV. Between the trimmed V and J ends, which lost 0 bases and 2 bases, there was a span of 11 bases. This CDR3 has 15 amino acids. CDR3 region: CASSLEGGPPYEQYF. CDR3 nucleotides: TGTGCCAGCAGCTTAGAGGGGGGCCCCCCCTACGAGCAGTACTTC.

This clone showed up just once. CDR3 coding DNA: TGTGCCAGCAGCTACGGGACTAGCGGGTTCTACAATGAGCAGTTCTTC. Amino acid sequence: CASSYGTSGFYNEQFF. This chain uses TRBV14 with TRBJ2-1; 12 bases line up with TRBD2. Germline V gene data show CDR1 as SGHDN and CDR2 as FVKESK. Trimming at V came to 5 bases and at J to 3 bases, leaving 5 bases not matched to a gene. CDR3 length equals 16 residues.

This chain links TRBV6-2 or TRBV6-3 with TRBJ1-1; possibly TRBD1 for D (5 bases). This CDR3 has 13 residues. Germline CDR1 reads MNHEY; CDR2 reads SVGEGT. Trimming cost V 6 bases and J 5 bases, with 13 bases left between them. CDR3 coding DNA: TGTGCCAGCAGCTTGACAGAGAGAACTGAAGCTTTCTTT. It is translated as CASSLTERTEAFF.

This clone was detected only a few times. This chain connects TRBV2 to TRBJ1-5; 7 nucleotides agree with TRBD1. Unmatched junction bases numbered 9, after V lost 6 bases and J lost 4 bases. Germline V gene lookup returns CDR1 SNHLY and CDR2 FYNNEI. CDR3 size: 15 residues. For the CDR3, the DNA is TGTGCCAGCAGGGGAGCCGGGACAGCGAATCAGCCCCAGCATTTT. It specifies CASRGAGTANQPQHF.